The source of this TCR beta chain is a study of neurological immune-mediated disorders. The study, taken as a whole, reports: When grouped phylogenetically, the repertoires of 18 of the 34 multiple sclerosis patients fell together in one related-CDR3 cluster, which is a possible signature. Sharing of CDR3 amino acid sequences among expanded clones across subjects was absent, suggesting private repertoires in all groups. Levels of TCR clonal expansion peaked in HTLV-1-associated myelopathy and reached their lowest in multiple sclerosis, under those of healthy controls.

Each TCR transcript was tagged with a 10-nucleotide random UMI during 5'RACE. TCRdb reprocessed the 5' RACE reads via MiXCR and lists one record per CDR3 protein. The sample includes 55,000 or so distinct CDR3 sequences, just under 4% seen only once; the top ten take 1.9%. This clonotype was counted many times. The target antigen is unknown. V lost 5 bases and J lost 3; bases outside the gene matches: 9. This CDR3 has 15 amino acids. The specimen was CD4+ T cells from blood. This receptor was identified in a woman aged 40 to 49 with multiple sclerosis. The V gene is TRBV12-3 or TRBV12-4, the J gene TRBJ2-5, with 7 bases aligning to TRBD2. This CDR3 is CASSTGGTPKETQYF. The CDR3 DNA is TGTGCCAGCAGTACCGGGGGGACCCCTAAAGAGACCCAGTACTTC.